A selection of T cell receptor beta chains follows, all from one sample in a study of identical twins. One entry per CDR3 protein results from TCRdb running MiXCR on the 5' RACE reads. The table has about 700,000 distinct CDR3 sequences, roughly 6.2% seen once. Sequencing input: naive T cells sorted from blood. The origin of the receptors is a man between 18 and 35 years old in good health. CDR3s include the opening cysteine and the closing phenylalanine or tryptophan. A D gene is named only where the DNA matches it firmly. Size values are once, few and many counts, or a class for expanded clones, and some rows have none.

TRBV29-1,.,.,TRBJ2-1,CSVQASSYNEQFF,TGCAGCGTTCAGGCTAGCTCCTACAATGAGCAGTTCTTC
TRBV20-1,.,TRBD1,TRBJ1-1,CSADRGMNTEAFF,TGCAGTGCCGACAGGGGTATGAACACTGAAGCTTTCTTT
TRBV20-1,many,.,TRBJ2-7,CSARTGPYEQYF,TGCAGTGCTAGGACAGGTCCCTACGAGCAGTACTTC
TRBV29-1,.,TRBD1,TRBJ1-1,CSGREGAVNTEAFF,TGCAGCGGTCGGGAGGGGGCCGTGAACACTGAAGCTTTCTTT
TRBV29-1,.,TRBD2,TRBJ2-5,CSVDGEGSTIRETQYF,TGCAGCGTTGACGGGGAGGGCAGTACTATCAGGGAGACCCAGTACTTC
TRBV7-2,many,.,TRBJ2-5,CASSLGLGETQYF,TGTGCCAGCAGCCTAGGGTTGGGAGAGACCCAGTACTTC
TRBV20-1,many,.,TRBJ2-7,CSARGPSYEQYF,TGCAGTGCCAGAGGACCATCCTACGAGCAGTACTTC
TRBV29-1,many,.,TRBJ2-2,CSVEGRRGSTGELFF,TGCAGCGTTGAGGGGCGGAGGGGGAGCACCGGGGAGCTGTTTTTT
TRBV12-3/TRBV12-4,many,TRBD1,TRBJ2-7,CASSPGQDAYEQYF,TGTGCCAGCAGCCCGGGACAGGACGCCTACGAGCAGTACTTC
TRBV19,few,.,TRBJ2-1,CASSSPAGYNEQFF,TGTGCCAGTAGCTCCCCGGCGGGCTACAATGAGCAGTTCTTC
TRBV3-1,few,.,TRBJ2-4,CASSPEGTGTKNIQYF,TGTGCCAGCAGCCCGGAAGGCACAGGGACCAAAAACATTCAGTACTTC
TRBV27,few,TRBD1,TRBJ1-2,CASSLDRGRLSGYTF,TGTGCCAGCAGTCTCGACAGGGGGCGCTTATCTGGCTACACCTTC
TRBV7-6,.,TRBD2,TRBJ2-7,CASSTRSGSCHEQYF,TGTGCCAGCAGCACCAGGAGCGGGAGTTGCCACGAGCAGTACTTC
TRBV6-2/TRBV6-3,few,TRBD1,TRBJ2-7,CASSYSARGPTYEQYF,TGTGCCAGCAGTTACTCGGCCAGGGGGCCTACCTACGAGCAGTACTTC
TRBV12-3/TRBV12-4,many,.,TRBJ2-1,CASSLLATEDEQFF,TGTGCCAGCAGTTTATTGGCAACCGAGGATGAGCAGTTCTTC
TRBV7-6,many,TRBD1,TRBJ1-1,CASSLLQGQSEAFF,TGTGCCAGCAGCTTACTTCAGGGACAGAGTGAAGCTTTCTTT
TRBV4-1,.,.,TRBJ1-2,CASSQFGTGLRGYTF,TGCGCCAGCAGCCAATTCGGAACAGGGTTGAGAGGCTACACCTTC
TRBV19,few,.,TRBJ1-5,CASQPPGPNQPQHF,TGTGCCAGTCAACCACCGGGACCTAATCAGCCCCAGCATTTT
TRBV4-3,many,.,TRBJ2-5,CASSQDVWVETQYF,TGCGCCAGCAGCCAAGATGTGTGGGTGGAGACCCAGTACTTC
TRBV18,.,.,TRBJ2-3,CASSPLGLSGTDTQYF,TGTGCCAGCTCACCGCTAGGGCTATCGGGAACAGATACGCAGTATTTT
TRBV6-1,.,TRBD1,TRBJ1-5,CASSGDRNQPQHF,TGTGCCAGCAGTGGGGACAGGAATCAGCCCCAGCATTTT
TRBV5-5,many,.,TRBJ2-2,CASSLARAGELFF,TGTGCCAGCAGCTTGGCGCGGGCCGGGGAGCTGTTTTTT
TRBV20-1,few,.,TRBJ2-3,CSARDQAQDTQYF,TGCAGTGCTAGAGATCAGGCCCAAGATACGCAGTATTTT
TRBV15,.,.,TRBJ1-3,CATGERVLGNTIYF,TGTGCCACTGGAGAGAGGGTATTGGGAAACACCATATATTTT
TRBV12-3/TRBV12-4,many,TRBD1,TRBJ1-3,CASSSRQGPFSGNTIYF,TGTGCCAGCAGTTCTCGACAGGGGCCGTTCTCTGGAAACACCATATATTTT
TRBV6-6,many,.,TRBJ2-7,CASKTPEGYEQYF,TGTGCCAGCAAAACCCCCGAGGGCTACGAGCAGTACTTC
TRBV7-2,many,.,TRBJ2-7,CASSLDWGTYEQYF,TGTGCCAGCAGCTTAGATTGGGGGACCTACGAGCAGTACTTC
TRBV7-9,.,.,TRBJ1-1,CASDVRGVNTEAFF,TGTGCCAGCGACGTGAGGGGGGTGAACACTGAAGCTTTCTTT
TRBV28,few,.,TRBJ2-7,CAESQGFYEQYF,TGTGCCGAGAGTCAGGGATTCTACGAGCAGTACTTC
TRBV15,.,TRBD1,TRBJ1-6,CATTTARQGSPLHF,TGTGCCACCACCACGGCAAGACAGGGCTCACCCCTCCACTTT
TRBV20-1,many,TRBD1,TRBJ2-1,CSASKDRGPNEQFF,TGCAGTGCTAGTAAGGACAGGGGGCCCAATGAGCAGTTCTTC
TRBV18,.,TRBD1,TRBJ1-5,CASSPLPGQGAGQPQHF,TGTGCCAGCTCACCCCTACCGGGACAGGGGGCCGGGCAGCCCCAGCATTTT
TRBV15,.,.,TRBJ1-1,CATSRAGIGDEAFF,TGTGCCACCAGCAGAGCAGGTATTGGGGATGAAGCTTTCTTT
TRBV18,.,TRBD1,TRBJ2-1,CASSFGTGNNEQFF,TGTGCCAGCAGCTTCGGGACAGGGAACAATGAGCAGTTCTTC
TRBV15,many,.,TRBJ2-4,CATSTVLADVAKNIQYF,TGTGCCACCAGCACAGTGTTAGCGGATGTAGCCAAAAACATTCAGTACTTC
TRBV27,many,.,TRBJ2-3,CASSLGGKGDTQYF,TGTGCCAGCAGTTTGGGGGGAAAGGGGGATACGCAGTATTTT
TRBV7-2,few,TRBD1,TRBJ2-7,CASSTWTGGYYEQYF,TGTGCCAGCAGCACCTGGACAGGGGGCTACTACGAGCAGTACTTC
TRBV20-1,many,TRBD2,TRBJ2-5,CSASRLAGAQETQYF,TGCAGTGCATCAAGACTAGCGGGGGCCCAAGAGACCCAGTACTTC
TRBV24-1,few,.,TRBJ2-5,CATSDLITETQYF,TGTGCCACCAGTGATTTAATTACGGAGACCCAGTACTTC
TRBV7-6,few,.,TRBJ2-7,CASSHPGQRGWEQYF,TGTGCCAGCAGTCATCCGGGACAGCGGGGGTGGGAGCAGTACTTC
TRBV28,many,TRBD2,TRBJ2-7,CASSPRLSGSYYEQYF,TGTGCCAGCAGCCCCAGACTTAGCGGGAGTTACTACGAGCAGTACTTC
TRBV7-9,many,TRBD2,TRBJ2-1,CASSPYELAGGHEQFF,TGTGCCAGCAGCCCTTATGAACTAGCGGGAGGGCATGAGCAGTTCTTC
TRBV27,many,.,TRBJ2-2,CASSLSGRGGELFF,TGTGCCAGCAGTTTATCAGGGAGAGGCGGGGAGCTGTTTTTT
TRBV24-1,many,.,TRBJ2-5,CATSDQPGKQETQYF,TGTGCCACCAGTGACCAACCGGGGAAACAAGAGACCCAGTACTTC
TRBV9,.,TRBD2,TRBJ2-7,CASSVGRLAGHIEQYF,TGTGCCAGCAGCGTAGGACGACTAGCGGGCCACATCGAGCAGTACTTC
TRBV15,many,.,TRBJ2-5,CATSSSLRLETQYF,TGTGCCACCAGCAGTAGCCTTAGGCTGGAGACCCAGTACTTC
TRBV20-1,many,TRBD2,TRBJ2-7,CSARSRSGDYYEQYF,TGCAGTGCTAGAAGCAGATCGGGGGACTACTACGAGCAGTACTTC
TRBV24-1,many,TRBD1,TRBJ2-1,CATSDLDRARNEQFF,TGTGCCACCAGTGATTTGGACAGGGCGAGGAATGAGCAGTTCTTC
TRBV7-9,few,.,TRBJ2-5,CATSLNTVGETQYF,TGTGCCACTTCCCTTAATACGGTCGGAGAGACCCAGTACTTC
TRBV11-2,.,TRBD2,TRBJ2-4,CASSSYRMASGGRAKNIQYF,TGTGCCAGCAGCTCTTACCGTATGGCTAGCGGGGGAAGAGCCAAAAACATTCAGTACTTC
TRBV7-8,.,TRBD2,TRBJ2-5,CASSIRLAGGQETQYF,TGTGCCAGCAGTATTCGACTAGCGGGAGGTCAAGAGACCCAGTACTTC
TRBV29-1,many,TRBD1,TRBJ1-5,CSVLLTGDSNQPQHF,TGCAGCGTTCTACTGACAGGGGATAGCAATCAGCCCCAGCATTTT
TRBV29-1,.,.,TRBJ1-4,CSILKDTREKLFF,TGCAGCATTCTCAAGGACACCCGCGAAAAACTGTTTTTT
TRBV4-1,.,TRBD1,TRBJ2-3,CASSLTGESDTQYF,TGCGCCAGCAGCCTTACAGGGGAATCAGATACGCAGTATTTT
TRBV5-1,many,.,TRBJ1-1,CASSLRWGGPEAFF,TGCGCCAGCAGCTTGAGGTGGGGCGGACCTGAAGCTTTCTTT
TRBV7-2,many,TRBD1,TRBJ1-2,CASSLAGTGIYGYTF,TGTGCCAGCAGCTTAGCGGGGACAGGAATCTATGGCTACACCTTC
TRBV6-1,few,.,TRBJ1-5,CASSEGPNNQPQHF,TGTGCCAGCAGTGAAGGTCCGAACAATCAGCCCCAGCATTTT
TRBV12-3/TRBV12-4,many,.,TRBJ2-7,CASTLGMGNYEQYF,TGTGCCAGCACCTTAGGGATGGGGAACTACGAGCAGTACTTC
TRBV5-1,few,.,TRBJ2-7,CASSPEGGAYEQYF,TGCGCCAGCAGCCCCGAGGGGGGGGCCTACGAGCAGTACTTC